This T cell receptor beta chain was recovered during a study of Graves' ophthalmopathy and Graves' hyperthyroidism. Amplification of the TCR beta CDR3 regions used RNA transcripts (as template). HTBI primers served in a first-round RT-PCR, which a second-round multiplex PCR followed. TCRdb redid the calling of the multiplex PCR reads with MiXCR, one entry per CDR3 protein. The repertoire holds about 740,000 distinct CDR3 sequences, with roughly two fifths as singletons. Germline CDR1 reads MGHDK; CDR2 reads SYGVNS. V lost 4 bases, J lost 2 bases, and 8 bases stayed unmatched. The CDR3 is 16 residues long.

The chain is built from TRBV25-1 and TRBJ2-5; TRBD1 matches at 9 bases. The sample comprised peripheral blood. The receptor was isolated from an adult man with Graves' ophthalmopathy. The CDR3: CASSAREGTGQETQYF. CDR3 DNA sequence: TGTGCCAGCAGTGCTAGGGAAGGGACAGGGCAAGAGACCCAGTACTTC.